This TCR beta chain is from a study of blood T cells in healthy people across ages. The table lists this clonotype with a few counts. J gave up 2 bases and V 2 bases, and 5 bases lay outside the gene matches. The CDR3 is made up of 15 amino acids. Germline CDR1 MNHEY, CDR2 SVGAGI. The authors ran a second PCR of about 7 to 11 cycles using a sample-barcoded 5' primer and a J-beta primer mix. MiXCR, run by TCRdb on the 5' RACE reads, gives a single entry per CDR3 protein. The sample holds around 1,000,000 distinct CDR3 sequences, roughly two fifths seen once. The sequenced sample was blood. The chain has TRBV6-5 and TRBJ2-7; 8 positions agree with TRBD1. This TCR derives from a man aged 18 to 29 in good health. CDR3 protein: CASSYLGQGPYEQYF. The CDR3 nucleotides read TGTGCCAGCAGTTACCTCGGACAGGGACCCTACGAGCAGTACTTC.